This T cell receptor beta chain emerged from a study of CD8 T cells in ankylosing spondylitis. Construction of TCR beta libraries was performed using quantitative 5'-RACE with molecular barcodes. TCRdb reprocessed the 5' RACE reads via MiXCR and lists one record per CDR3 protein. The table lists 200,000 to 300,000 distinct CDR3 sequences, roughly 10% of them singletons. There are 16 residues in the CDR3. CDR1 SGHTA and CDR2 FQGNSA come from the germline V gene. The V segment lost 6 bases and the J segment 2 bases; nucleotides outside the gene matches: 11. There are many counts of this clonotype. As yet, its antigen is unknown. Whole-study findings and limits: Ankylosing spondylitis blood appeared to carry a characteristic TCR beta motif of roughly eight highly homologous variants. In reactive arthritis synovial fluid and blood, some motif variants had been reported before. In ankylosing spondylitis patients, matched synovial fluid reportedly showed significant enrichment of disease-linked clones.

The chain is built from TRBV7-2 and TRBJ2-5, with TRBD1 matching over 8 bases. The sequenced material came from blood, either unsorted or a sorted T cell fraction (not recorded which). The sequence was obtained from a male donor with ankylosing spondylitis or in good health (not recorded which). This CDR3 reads CASSSRGQEAQETQYF. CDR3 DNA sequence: TGTGCCAGCAGTTCCAGGGGGCAAGAGGCTCAAGAGACCCAGTACTTC.